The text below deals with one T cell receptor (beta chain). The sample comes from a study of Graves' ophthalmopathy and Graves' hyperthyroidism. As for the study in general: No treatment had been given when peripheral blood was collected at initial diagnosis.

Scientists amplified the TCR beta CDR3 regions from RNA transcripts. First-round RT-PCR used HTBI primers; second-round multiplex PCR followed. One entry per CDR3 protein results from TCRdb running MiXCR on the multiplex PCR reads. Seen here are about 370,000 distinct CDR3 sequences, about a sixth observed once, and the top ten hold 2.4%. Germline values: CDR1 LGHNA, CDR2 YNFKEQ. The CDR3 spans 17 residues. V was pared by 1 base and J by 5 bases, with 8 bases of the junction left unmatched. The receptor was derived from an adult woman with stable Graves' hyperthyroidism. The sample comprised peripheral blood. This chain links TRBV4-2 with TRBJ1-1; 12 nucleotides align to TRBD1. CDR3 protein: CASSQVPGQGAGTEAFF. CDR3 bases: TGTGCCAGCAGCCAAGTCCCGGGACAGGGGGCAGGAACTGAAGCTTTCTTT.